This TCR beta chain originates from a study of shared clonotypes between healthy human individuals. The input for sorted-subset replicate PCRs was approximately 210 ng DNA, 25,000 to 35,000 T cell genomes. Sequencing was performed with immunoSEQ multiplex PCR; in TCRdb, only in-frame clones are kept and a portion is missing. The data contain 2 million to 2.5 million clones, 90% to 95% of them singletons. Naive CD4+ cells were CD45RA-selected; the remaining cells were memory. Notes on the study in general: Researchers found naive subsets generally carried larger estimated richness than memory subsets. Rarefaction indicated that sorted-subset sequencing remained incomplete although depth was large.

Points on this clone: The antigen remains unidentified.

With 3 bases clipped from V and 11 bases from J, the junction kept 8 bases outside the gene matches. Germline V CDR1 and CDR2: SGHRS, YFSETQ. The CDR3 length is 14 residues. This TCR derives from a young man in good health. Some clones in this sample may be carry-over from other donors' samples. V is TRBV5-1 and J is TRBJ1-5; TRBD1 matches at 10 bases. Specimen: naive CD4+ T cells from PBMCs. The subset: CD45RA+ positively selected. The CDR3 nucleotides read TGCGCCAGCAGCTCTGGACAGGGGGATTCGGCCCAGCATTTT. It codes for CASSSGQGDSAQHF.